This entry lists 19 T cell receptor beta chains sequenced from one sample in a study of CD8 T cells in Susac syndrome. cDNA came from about 0.5 to 1 ug RNA primed by random hexamers. TCRdb re-derived calls from the immunoSEQ multiplex PCR reads in MiXCR, one entry per CDR3 protein. The data contain tens of thousands of distinct CDR3 sequences, approximately 95% of them seen just once; the ten biggest clones take up about 0.5%. Specimen: CD8+ T cells from PBMCs. Receptors originate from a human donor with Susac syndrome.

The rearrangement uses TRBV4-3 and TRBJ2-3; 7 bases fit TRBD1. This CDR3 is built from 15 residues. J lost 3 bases, V lost 4 bases, and 7 bases had no gene match. The germline V gene encodes CDR1 LGHNA and CDR2 YSLEER. This CDR3 is CASSPNDRVTDTQYF. As DNA, the CDR3 is TGCGCCAGCAGCCCCAACGACAGGGTGACAGATACGCAGTATTTT.

V usage is TRBV6-5 and J usage is TRBJ2-3; TRBD2 might be the D (6 bases). Trimming removed 0 bases from V and 5 bases from J, with 12 bases in between. Looked up from germline, CDR1 is MNHEY and CDR2 is SVGAGI. The CDR3 consists of 15 residues. DNA of the CDR3: TGTGCCAGCAGTTACTCGCGTCAGGGAGGAGATACGCAGTATTTT. Protein: CASSYSRQGGDTQYF.

The genes are TRBV18 and TRBJ1-5; 8 nucleotides align to TRBD1. Germline CDR1 KGHSH, CDR2 LQKENI. The V gene end was trimmed by 0 bases and the J gene end by 3 bases; junction bases not matched to a gene: 7. The CDR3 extends over 17 amino acids. CDR3 loop: CASSPPGRGLNNQPQHF. The CDR3 DNA reads as TGTGCCAGCTCACCACCGGGCAGGGGGCTAAACAATCAGCCCCAGCATTTT.

The chain combines TRBV9 with TRBJ2-2; D may be TRBD2 (7 bases). Germline V lookup: CDR1 SGDLS, CDR2 YYNGEE. The V end lost 9 bases, the J end lost 1 base, and 13 bases lay between the germline ends. CDR3 length: 14 amino acids. The CDR3 loop is CATQRGGNTGELFF. The CDR3 bases are TGTGCCACCCAGAGGGGGGGGAACACCGGGGAGCTGTTTTTT.

J is TRBJ2-7 and V is TRBV6-2 or TRBV6-3; 10 bases fit TRBD1. The germline CDR1 and CDR2 sequences are MNHEY and SVGEGT. With V trimmed by 2 bases and J by 2 bases, 3 bases remained unmatched. The CDR3 contains 15 residues. CDR3 protein: CASSYGGTGAYEQYF. In DNA, the CDR3 is TGTGCCAGCAGTTACGGGGGGACAGGGGCCTACGAGCAGTACTTC.

The chain combines TRBV4-1 with TRBJ1-5, with unresolved D. The V gene's germline CDR1 is MGHRA and CDR2 YSYEKL. V was trimmed by 1 base and J by 2 bases, leaving 12 bases between them. This CDR3 region has 16 residues. CDR3 region: CASSQVTQPRNQPQHF. In DNA form, the CDR3 reads TGCGCCAGCAGCCAAGTCACCCAGCCTCGCAATCAGCCCCAGCATTTT.

V and J are TRBV4-1 and TRBJ2-7; no definite D call. V was shortened by 0 bases and J by 2 bases, with 8 bases between the two germline ends. This CDR3 is 14 amino acids long. Germline CDR1 is MGHRA and CDR2 is YSYEKL. In DNA, the CDR3 is TGCGCCAGCAGCCAAGACAGTACACCCTACGAGCAGTACTTC. Translated: CASSQDSTPYEQYF.

V gene TRBV25-1 combines with J gene TRBJ1-5; D not resolved. This CDR3 has 13 residues. The germline V gene encodes CDR1 MGHDK and CDR2 SYGVNS. Trimming removed 2 bases from V and 10 bases from J, with 12 bases in between. Here the CDR3 reads CASSENLGRPQHF. The CDR3 DNA sequence: TGTGCCAGCAGTGAAAATTTGGGGAGACCCCAGCATTTT.

The chain is built from TRBV30 and TRBJ1-2; D gene unclear. This CDR3 region has 12 residues. Germline CDR1 and CDR2: GTSNPN and SVGIG (reference sequence). V shed 2 bases and J shed 8 bases, with 12 bases lying between them. The CDR3 coding sequence is TGTGCCTGGAGTCGAGTGCAGTCGGGCTACACCTTC. Its translation is CAWSRVQSGYTF.

The V and J genes are TRBV19 and TRBJ2-7; D assignment may be TRBD1 or TRBD2 (5 bases each). The germline V and J ends were trimmed by 1 base and 3 bases, with 13 bases remaining between them. CDR1 and CDR2 from the germline V gene are LNHDA and SQIVND (reference sequence). This CDR3 has 15 amino acids. CDR3 in amino acids: CASSIGRGTVYEQYF. The DNA for the CDR3 is TGTGCCAGTAGTATAGGGAGAGGGACGGTCTACGAGCAGTACTTC.

The V call is TRBV20-1, the J call TRBJ2-3; 12 nucleotides match TRBD2. Per the germline V gene, CDR1 is DFQATT and CDR2 is SNEGSKA (reference sequence). J was trimmed by 2 bases and V by 1 base; bases with no gene match: 1. This CDR3 contains 15 residues. CDR3 nucleotide sequence: TGCAGTGCTAGAGGACTAGCGGGGGACACAGATACGCAGTATTTT. This encodes CSARGLAGDTDTQYF.

The chain has TRBV29-1 and TRBJ2-7, with 7 bases fitting TRBD1. This CDR3 has 13 residues. Germline CDR1 reads SQVTM; CDR2 reads ANQGSEA. V shed 7 bases, J shed 4 bases, and the junction held 10 bases outside the gene matches. This CDR3 is CSASGQTRYEQYF. The DNA of the CDR3 is TGCAGCGCATCGGGACAGACACGTTACGAGCAGTACTTC.

V usage is TRBV28 and J usage is TRBJ2-3; 8 nucleotides align to TRBD2. V shed 2 bases and J 3 bases; nucleotides not matched to a gene: 10. The germline CDR1 and CDR2 sequences are MDHEN and SYDVKM. This CDR3 comprises 17 residues. The CDR3 DNA reads as TGTGCCAGCAGTTTACTGGCGGGGGGCATGTGGACAGATACGCAGTATTTT. Its translation is CASSLLAGGMWTDTQYF.

The genes are TRBV29-1 and TRBJ2-5; a weak D match, TRBD2 (6 bases). V lost 3 bases and J lost 3, with 17 bases in between. There are 15 residues in the CDR3. Germline V gene sequence: CDR1 SQVTM, CDR2 ANQGSEA. CDR3 residues: CSVEILAQREETQYF. DNA of the CDR3: TGCAGCGTTGAGATACTAGCCCAGCGGGAAGAGACCCAGTACTTC.

The V call is TRBV20-1, the J call TRBJ2-7, with 10 bases aligning to TRBD1. This CDR3 is built from 13 residues. V lost 3 bases to trimming and J lost 2 bases; unmatched junction nucleotides: 1. Germline CDR1 and CDR2: DFQATT and SNEGSKA (reference sequence). Written as DNA, the CDR3 is TGCAGTGCTAGGGGACAGGGGACCTACGAGCAGTACTTC. This encodes CSARGQGTYEQYF.

The chain couples TRBV12-5 to TRBJ1-6; D perhaps matches TRBD1 (6 bases). CDR1 LGHNT and CDR2 FRNRAP come from the germline V gene. The CDR3 covers 15 residues. V lost 10 bases, J lost 3 bases, and 16 bases lay in between. The CDR3 nucleotides are TGTGCTATATCAGAAGGGGGGTTCTATAATTCACCCCTCCACTTT. Translation: CAISEGGFYNSPLHF.

This CDR3 reads CASSDRLASPDEQYF. The CDR3 bases are TGTGCCAGCAGCGATCGACTAGCCAGTCCCGACGAGCAGTACTTC. V usage is TRBV7-9 and J usage is TRBJ2-7; 7 nucleotides align to TRBD2. CDR1 and CDR2 from the germline V gene are SEHNR and FQNEAQ (reference sequence). J gave up 5 bases and V 5 bases, and 12 bases lay outside the gene matches. The CDR3 length is 15 residues.

This clonotype was observed a single time. The chain is built from TRBV6-5 and TRBJ2-7, with TRBD1 matching 8 bases. Germline loops: CDR1 MNHEY, CDR2 SVGAGI. The CDR3 contains 12 residues. The V gene end was trimmed by 5 bases and the J gene end by 8 bases; junction bases not matched to a gene: 5. In nucleotides, the CDR3 is TGTGCCAGCAGTGCGGACAGGGTAAAGCAGTACTTC. This encodes CASSADRVKQYF.

This chain links TRBV19 with TRBJ2-7; 11 bases align to TRBD1. In germline, CDR1 is LNHDA, CDR2 SQIVND (reference sequence). There are 14 residues in the CDR3. V lost 5 bases and J lost 3; bases outside the gene matches: 3. The CDR3 bases are TGTGCCAGTAGTCCGGGACAGGGGGACTACGAGCAGTACTTC. Its translation is CASSPGQGDYEQYF.